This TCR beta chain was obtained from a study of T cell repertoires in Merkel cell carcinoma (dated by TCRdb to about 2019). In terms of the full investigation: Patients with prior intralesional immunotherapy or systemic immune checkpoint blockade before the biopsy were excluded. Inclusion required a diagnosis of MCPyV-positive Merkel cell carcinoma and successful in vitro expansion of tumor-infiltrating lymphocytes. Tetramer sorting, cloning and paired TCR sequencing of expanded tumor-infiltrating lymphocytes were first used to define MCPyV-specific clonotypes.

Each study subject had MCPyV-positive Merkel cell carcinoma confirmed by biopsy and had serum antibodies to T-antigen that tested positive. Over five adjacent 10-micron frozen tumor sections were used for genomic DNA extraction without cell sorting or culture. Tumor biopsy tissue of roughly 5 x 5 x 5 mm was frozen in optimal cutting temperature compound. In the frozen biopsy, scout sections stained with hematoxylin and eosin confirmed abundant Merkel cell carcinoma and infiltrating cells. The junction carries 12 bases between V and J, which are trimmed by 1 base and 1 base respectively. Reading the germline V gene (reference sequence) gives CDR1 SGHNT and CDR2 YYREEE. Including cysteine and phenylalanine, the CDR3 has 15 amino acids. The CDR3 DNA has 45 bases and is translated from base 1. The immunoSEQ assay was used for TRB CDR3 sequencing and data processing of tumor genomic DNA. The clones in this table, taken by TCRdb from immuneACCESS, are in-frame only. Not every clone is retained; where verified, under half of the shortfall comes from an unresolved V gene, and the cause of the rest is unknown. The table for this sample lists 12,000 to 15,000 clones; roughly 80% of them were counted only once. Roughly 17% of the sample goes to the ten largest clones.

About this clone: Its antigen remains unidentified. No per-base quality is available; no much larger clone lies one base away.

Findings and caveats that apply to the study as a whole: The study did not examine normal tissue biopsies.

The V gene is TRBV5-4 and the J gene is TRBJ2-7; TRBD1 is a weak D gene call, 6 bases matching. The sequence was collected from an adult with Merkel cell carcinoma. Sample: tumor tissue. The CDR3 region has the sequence CASSLPGVKSYEQYF. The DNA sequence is TGTGCCAGCAGCTTGCCAGGGGTAAAATCCTACGAGCAGTACTTC. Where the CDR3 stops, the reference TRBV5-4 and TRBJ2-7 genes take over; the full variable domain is ETGVTQSPTHLIKTRGQQVTLRCSSQSGHNTVSWYQQALGQGPQFIFQYYREEENGRGNFPPRFSGLQFPNYSSELNVNALELDDSALYLCASSLPGVKSYEQYFGPGTRLTVT.